The entry below describes one T cell receptor beta chain. Antigen specificity is unknown. The data were produced by immunoSEQ multiplex PCR, yet TCRdb's version contains in-frame clones alone and is incomplete. The table has approximately 21,000 clones, roughly 72% seen once. CDR1 and CDR2 from the germline V gene are SEHNR and FQNEAQ (reference sequence). J was trimmed by 5 bases and V by 4 bases; bases with no gene match: 18. The CDR3 is 18 residues long. The sample is drawn from a study of PD-1 blockade in classical Hodgkin lymphoma. Study context: Administration of nivolumab to patients was at 3 mg/kg intravenously every 2 weeks.

Study results and caveats: Diminished baseline TCR diversity has been reported in newly diagnosed patients relative to healthy donors.

Brentuximab vedotin exposure varied among the patients, all of whom had relapsed after autologous stem cell transplantation. The study recorded best responses of complete response, partial response or progressive disease. The chain links TRBV7-9 to TRBJ1-2, with 8 positions matching TRBD1. Sequences were derived from peripheral blood mononuclear cells (PBMCs), sampled at baseline. The receptor was derived from a human donor with classical Hodgkin lymphoma. This CDR3 is CASSSLLGQGALLYGYTF. The CDR3 nucleotides read TGTGCCAGCAGCTCCCTCCTGGGCCAGGGGGCTTTGCTGTATGGCTACACCTTC.